The 8 T cell receptor beta chains given below trace back to one sample, sequenced in a study of radiation and T cells in renal cell carcinoma. The time point denotes: baseline pretreatment blood. The treatment denotes: 15 Gy SBRT to primary tumor, nephrectomy 4 weeks later. The repertoire was sequenced with immunoSEQ multiplex PCR; TCRdb's copy has only in-frame clones and lacks some. The profile shows roughly 100,000 clones, around nine tenths of them singletons. Specimen: blood, collected from a patient whose treatment included radiotherapy and nephrectomy. All receptors come from a man aged 50 to 59 with renal cell carcinoma.

The V and J genes are TRBV5-5 and TRBJ2-5; 10 bases match TRBD2. Germline V CDR1 and CDR2: SGHKS, YYEKEE (reference sequence). The CDR3 contains 17 residues. J was trimmed by 5 bases and V by 0 bases; bases with no gene match: 10. This chain's CDR3 is CASSLAGGAGGQETQYF. The CDR3 DNA follows: TGTGCCAGCAGCTTGGCGGGGGGAGCGGGAGGGCAGGAGACCCAGTACTTC.

The V and J genes are TRBV7-2 and TRBJ2-2; D is ambiguous. Germline V gene data show CDR1 as SGHTA and CDR2 as FQGNSA. The V end was cut by 2 bases, the J end by 0 bases, with 10 bases between. This CDR3 is 16 amino acids long. CDR3 protein: CASSLYILSNTGELFF. The CDR3 bases are TGTGCCAGCAGCTTATACATCTTATCGAACACCGGGGAGCTGTTTTTT.

This clone was counted once. The V call is TRBV9, the J call TRBJ1-5; TRBD1 matches 7 bases. The CDR3 is made up of 17 amino acids. Trimming cost V 0 bases and J 4 bases; bases outside gene matches: 10. CDR1 is SGDLS and CDR2 is YYNGEE in the germline V gene. The CDR3 nucleotides read TGTGCCAGCAGCGTAGAGGGTGAGGGGACAGATAATCAGCCCCAGCATTTT. Protein sequence: CASSVEGEGTDNQPQHF.

This clone was detected only once. This chain connects TRBV5-1 to TRBJ1-2, with unresolved D. This CDR3 comprises 14 residues. Germline V CDR1 and CDR2: SGHRS, YFSETQ. V gave up 4 bases and J gave up 4 bases, with 14 bases separating them. The CDR3 spells CASSPGRQAYGYTF. The CDR3 nucleotides read TGCGCCAGCAGCCCCGGACGCCAGGCCTATGGCTACACCTTC.

This clone has a handful of counts. The chain recombines TRBV27 with TRBJ1-2; TRBD1 might be the D (5 bases). The CDR3 totals 12 residues. With 5 bases removed from V and 6 bases from J, the gap between germline ends came to 10 bases. Germline assignment: CDR1 MNHEY and CDR2 SMNVEV (reference sequence). In DNA form, the CDR3 reads TGTGCCAGCAGTCGGGGACGGGATGGCTACACCTTC. It is translated as CASSRGRDGYTF.

The chain couples TRBV5-1 to TRBJ2-3; D unresolved. CDR1 is SGHRS and CDR2 is YFSETQ in the germline V gene. This CDR3 has 15 amino acids. Deletions cut 0 bases from V and 1 base from J, with 9 bases between. The CDR3 loop reads CASSLGLVGTDTQYF. For the CDR3, the DNA is TGCGCCAGCAGCTTGGGGCTAGTCGGCACAGATACGCAGTATTTT.

DNA for the CDR3: TGTGCCAGCAGCGCCGGAGGACGGAAGGCTACCTACGAGCAGTACTTC. Its protein product is CASSAGGRKATYEQYF. The rearrangement links TRBV5-4 to TRBJ2-7; D possibly corresponds to TRBD2 (5 bases). V was clipped by 4 bases and J by 2 bases, with 19 bases between them. The CDR3 covers 16 residues. CDR1 is SGHNT, CDR2 YYREEE, per germline (reference sequence).

V gene TRBV7-2 combines with J gene TRBJ2-1; D remains ambiguous. CDR1 SGHTA and CDR2 FQGNSA come from the germline V gene. The V end was cut by 5 bases, the J end by 6 bases, with 14 bases between. The CDR3 loop spans 14 amino acids. DNA for the CDR3: TGTGCCAGCAGCCCCGCAGGTGGTGGCAATGAGCAGTTCTTC. It codes for CASSPAGGGNEQFF.